The TCR beta chain under discussion was sequenced for a study of shared clonotypes between healthy human individuals. The CDR3 spans 15 residues. Germline CDR1 and CDR2: SEHNR and FQNEAQ (reference sequence). Unmatched junction bases numbered 10, after V lost 5 bases and J lost 5 bases. For unsorted samples, genomic DNA was extracted from about 90 million PBMCs. Under the authors' procedure: Because ImmunoSEQ provided only junction sequences with no quality scores, the filtering differed. TCRdb keeps only in-frame clones here, not all; method: immunoSEQ multiplex PCR. V and J calls plus clone size are reproduced from that table; the DNA served to infer D and trimming. The sample includes hundreds of thousands of clones, 60% to 80% of them seen just once.

This clonotype was sampled from a middle-aged woman in good health. Some clones in this sample may be carry-over from other donors' samples. Sequences were obtained from PBMCs. The V gene is TRBV7-9, the J gene TRBJ2-3; TRBD2 agrees at 7 bases. The chain's CDR3 is CASSPRRPGGDTQYF. The CDR3 nucleotides are TGTGCCAGCAGCCCCCGCAGGCCGGGGGGAGATACGCAGTATTTT. Full variable domain (remainder filled in from reference TRBV7-9 and TRBJ2-3): DTGVSQNPRHKITKRGQNVTFRCDPISEHNRLYWYRQTLGQGPEFLTYFQNEAQLEKSRLLSDRFSAERPKGSFSTLEIQRTEQGDSAMYLCASSPRRPGGDTQYFGPGTRLTVL.